This record covers a single TCR beta chain. The antigen it binds to is not known. The data were taken from a study of monozygotic twins with inflammatory bowel disease (dated by TCRdb to the late 2010s). Regarding the complete study: In total, 28 monozygotic twin pairs made up the full study: 19 Danish pairs, all IBD-discordant, plus nine German pairs, of which four were IBD-concordant and five were IBD-discordant. The search for disease-associated traits relied mainly on comparing, within discordant pairs, IBD patients with their genetically identical healthy co-twins. Each individual had, on average, about 151 000 unique TCRalpha sequences and 181 000 unique TCRbeta sequences available for analysis.

From the germline V gene, CDR1 is MNHEY and CDR2 is SVGAGI. Taken from cysteine to phenylalanine, the CDR3 has 16 residues. The DNA is not on file. Libraries were built with 5' RACE. Preparation of each TCR library used around 3,500 ng of total RNA. For each sample, cDNA was synthesized in eight separate reactions using SMARTScribe reverse transcriptase. During cDNA synthesis, template switching was used to introduce unique molecular identifiers that contained a 6-nucleotide sample barcode. TCRalpha and TCRbeta cDNA was amplified by two nested PCRs of roughly 15 and 9 cycles, with bead purification after each PCR. Before amplification, the cDNA was both treated with uracil DNA-glycosylase and purified with the QIAquick PCR purification kit. The second PCR was the step at which Illumina TruSeq-compatible adapters and sample-specific barcodes were added. Library quality and concentration were checked on TapeStation and Qubit, and libraries were pooled at 4.5 to 5.5 ng each. Sequencing of pooled libraries was carried out on an Illumina HiSeq2500 single-index Rapid Run using 2 x 100 bp reads and custom sequencing primers. Regarding the original processing steps: MiGEC version 1.2.6 was used for UMI-based consensus assembly, which corrected PCR and sequencing errors. V(D)J alignment, clonotype assembly and CDR3 extraction were performed with MiXCR version 2.1.1. Gene usage, clonotype sharing and MAIT/NKT TCR abundance were normalised by analysing the top 1000, 10 000 and 20 000 clonotypes per sample. Diversity was computed as the inverse Simpson index with the vegan R package after downsampling to 27 000 UMIs. Paired Mann-Whitney U tests on discordant twin pairs were used, with Benjamini-Hochberg multiple-testing correction. TCRdb reprocessed the public reads and reports one entry per CDR3 protein sequence, without DNA. The V and J calls and clone size come from TCRdb's table, not from the authors' own analysis. In this sample's table one finds tens of thousands of distinct CDR3 sequences. Less than 8% of the sample is in the top ten clones.

Paper-wide results and their limitations: Distinction between different T cell subtypes could not be achieved in the analysis. No single strong signal or clonotype linked to IBD turned up in the results, so the idea that one exists was not supported. Repertoire similarity did not differ between concordant and discordant twins, possibly due to limited statistical power. Compared with healthy twins, IBD patients shared fewer clonotypes with other individuals, and the difference was most pronounced in patients with signs of disease activity. TCRbeta repertoire diversity, by inverse Simpson index, was decreased in IBD patients compared with their healthy co-twins. Because patients were on differing immunosuppressive treatments, the repertoires may have picked up extra background noise and inter-individual variability.

From each donor, a roughly 2.6 ml peripheral blood sample was collected into PAXgene tubes and stored at -80 degrees C. Without any T cell sorting, total RNA was extracted from whole blood using the PAXgene blood miRNA kit on an automated QIAcube. Peripheral blood from monozygotic twin pairs, either concordant or discordant for inflammatory bowel disease, underwent deep TCRalpha and TCRbeta repertoire profiling that used unique molecular barcoding. Smoking habits were recorded for all twin pairs, with individuals classified as current, former or never smokers. Sequenced material: blood. This TCR derives from a human donor with ulcerative colitis or Crohn's disease, or a healthy co-twin of an affected twin (not recorded which). The V and J segments used are TRBV6-5 and TRBJ1-1; TCRdb gives TRBD1 as the D gene, but with no DNA this cannot be confirmed. The encoded CDR3 is CASSYSPDRINTEAFF.